Listed below are T cell receptor beta chains from one sample, sequenced in a study of PD-1 blockade in mismatch repair-deficient tumors. Method: immunoSEQ multiplex PCR; TCRdb's copy keeps in-frame clones and lacks some. Of 45,000 to 60,000 clones detected, approximately 80% appear once; the ten largest clones hold over 3%. The source material was peripheral blood, sampled 4 weeks after starting pembrolizumab. Receptors were obtained from an adult with mismatch repair-deficient cancer. Both conserved end residues are part of each CDR3. A D gene is named only where the DNA matches it firmly. Size values are once, few and many counts, or a class for expanded clones, and some rows have none.

j_call | v_call | clone_size | cdr3_length | d_call | cdr3_nt | cdr3_aa
TRBJ2-4 | TRBV30 | - | 16 | TRBD2 | TGTGCCTGGAGTGGGGTTGCGGGAGCGGGAGGAGACATTCAGTACTTC | CAWSGVAGAGGDIQYF
TRBJ1-2 | TRBV29-1 | - | 13 | TRBD1 | TGCAGCGTTGAAGAGGGACAGGGCTGGGGCTACACCTTC | CSVEEGQGWGYTF
TRBJ1-3 | TRBV7-2 | - | 14 | - | TGTGCCAGCAGCCCATCTCTCTCTGGAAACACCATATATTTT | CASSPSLSGNTIYF
TRBJ2-6 | TRBV10-2 | - | 16 | - | TGCGCCAGCAGTTTTGTGCAGGGTACTGGGGCCAACGTCCTGACTTTC | CASSFVQGTGANVLTF
TRBJ1-5 | TRBV5-1 | once | 15 | - | TGCGCCAGCAGCTTGTATGGGGCAGGAGATCAGCCCCAGCATTTT | CASSLYGAGDQPQHF
TRBJ2-2 | TRBV6-5 | - | 14 | - | TGTGCCAGCAGATGGCAGGGAAGGACCGGGGAGCTGTTTTTT | CASRWQGRTGELFF
TRBJ2-6 | TRBV27 | - | 16 | - | TGTGCCAGCAGGCATGGGACCAACTCTGGGGCCAACGTCCTGACTTTC | CASRHGTNSGANVLTF
TRBJ2-4 | TRBV19 | - | 12 | - | TGTGCCAGTAGTATAGGCGGGGACATTCAGTACTTC | CASSIGGDIQYF
TRBJ2-1 | TRBV18 | few | 13 | - | TGTGCCAGCTCACCATGGGGGGCCGATGAGCAGTTCTTC | CASSPWGADEQFF
TRBJ2-3 | TRBV7-6 | - | 16 | - | TGTGCCAGCAGCTTAGGATCGGCCTCTAGCACAGATACGCAGTATTTT | CASSLGSASSTDTQYF
TRBJ1-1 | TRBV27 | - | 13 | - | TGTGCCAGCAGTTACAGGTTGAACACTGAAGCTTTCTTT | CASSYRLNTEAFF
TRBJ2-5 | TRBV14 | - | 16 | TRBD2 | TGTGCCAGCAGCCGGAGGACTAGCGGGACCGGGGAGACCCAGTACTTC | CASSRRTSGTGETQYF
TRBJ2-2 | TRBV28 | - | 14 | - | TGTGCCAGCAGTTTATGGGGCAGCACCGGGGAGCTGTTTTTT | CASSLWGSTGELFF
TRBJ2-3 | TRBV7-3 | - | 16 | TRBD1 | TGTGCCAGCAGCCGAACAGGGGGCGGGTTCCCAGATACGCAGTATTTT | CASSRTGGGFPDTQYF
TRBJ2-7 | TRBV5-4 | - | 12 | - | TGTGCCAGCAGCTTAGAGGGGGACGAGCAGTACTTC | CASSLEGDEQYF
TRBJ1-4 | TRBV13 | - | 15 | - | TGTGCCAGCAGCTTACGAGGGGGTCGGGGTGAAAAACTGTTTTTT | CASSLRGGRGEKLFF
TRBJ2-1 | TRBV14 | - | 16 | - | TGTGCCAGCAGCCGAACAATTGTGCAGTCCTACAATGAGCAGTTCTTC | CASSRTIVQSYNEQFF
TRBJ2-1 | TRBV29-1 | - | 13 | - | TGCAGCGTTGACTATGGGGGCGCTAATGAGCAGTTCTTC | CSVDYGGANEQFF
TRBJ1-2 | TRBV6-5 | - | 13 | - | TGTGCCAGCAGTTACCCGGGATTCTATGGCTACACCTTC | CASSYPGFYGYTF
TRBJ2-7 | TRBV27 | - | 18 | TRBD2 | TGTGCCAGCAGTGAACGCGGGGGGCCCAGTTTTAGATCCTACGAGCAGTACTTC | CASSERGGPSFRSYEQYF
TRBJ2-4 | TRBV28 | - | 16 | TRBD2 | TGTGCCAGCAGTTCACAGGTGGGACTAGGGTTCAACATTCAGTACTTC | CASSSQVGLGFNIQYF
TRBJ2-7 | TRBV23-1 | - | 17 | - | TGCGCCAGCAGTCCCCCCCAGGGGGGGACTAGGCGGTGGAAGCAGTACTTC | CASSPPQGGTRRWKQYF
TRBJ1-1 | TRBV5-1 | - | 15 | TRBD1 | TGCGCCAGCAGCGCGACAGGGGGCACGAACACTGAAGCTTTCTTT | CASSATGGTNTEAFF
TRBJ1-1 | TRBV29-1 | few | 13 | TRBD1 | TGCAGCGTTACGAACAGGGGGGGCACTGAAGCTTTCTTT | CSVTNRGGTEAFF
TRBJ2-7 | TRBV5-4 | - | 15 | TRBD2 | TGTGCCAGCAGCTTGGCGCTAGCGGGAGTCGGGGAGCAGTACTTC | CASSLALAGVGEQYF
TRBJ2-1 | TRBV9 | once | 15 | - | TGTGCCAGCAGCGTCATAGCGGGGACAGACACTGAGCAGTTCTTC | CASSVIAGTDTEQFF
TRBJ2-1 | TRBV11-3 | - | 15 | - | TGTGCCAGCAGCTTAGATTTCACCTCCTACAATGAGCAGTTCTTC | CASSLDFTSYNEQFF
TRBJ2-1 | TRBV7-6 | - | 20 | TRBD2 | TGTGCCAGCAGCCGAATGGGACTAGCGGGATTAGGGGGTATCCACAATGAGCAGTTCTTC | CASSRMGLAGLGGIHNEQFF
TRBJ2-1 | TRBV5-1 | - | 14 | TRBD2 | TGCGCCAGCAGCTTGGCACTAGCGGACAATGAGCAGTTCTTC | CASSLALADNEQFF
TRBJ1-1 | TRBV19 | - | 13 | - | TGTGCCAGTAGCCCAGAGACAAACACTGAAGCTTTCTTT | CASSPETNTEAFF
TRBJ1-2 | TRBV19 | - | 13 | - | TGTGCCAGTAGTGTCGGTACGGGCTATGGCTACACCTTC | CASSVGTGYGYTF
TRBJ2-2 | TRBV9 | - | 18 | TRBD2 | TGTGCCAGCAGCGTAGATAGAACTAGCGGGAGGCGCACCGGGGAGCTGTTTTTT | CASSVDRTSGRRTGELFF
TRBJ1-1 | TRBV4-2 | - | 15 | - | TGTGCCAGCAGCCAAGATTCCCAACCGAACACTGAAGCTTTCTTT | CASSQDSQPNTEAFF
TRBJ1-1 | TRBV14 | - | 14 | TRBD1 | TGTGCCAGCAGCCTTACAGGGGGACATTCCCCGGCTTTCTTT | CASSLTGGHSPAFF
TRBJ2-2 | TRBV2 | - | 13 | TRBD1 | TGTGCCAGCAAATGGGACAGGGAAGGGGAGCTGTTTTTT | CASKWDREGELFF
TRBJ1-5 | TRBV6-1 | - | 15 | - | TGTGCCAGCACGAAAGGACAATTTAGCAATCAGCCCCAGCATTTT | CASTKGQFSNQPQHF
TRBJ1-2 | TRBV6-5 | few | 14 | - | TGTGCCAGCAGTGGTACAGGGTTTAGCTATGGCTACACCTTC | CASSGTGFSYGYTF
TRBJ1-2 | TRBV29-1 | - | 15 | - | TGCAGCGTTGAAGGGGCGGCAGGGGAGGGCTATGGCTACACCTTC | CSVEGAAGEGYGYTF
TRBJ2-7 | TRBV4-1 | - | 15 | TRBD2 | TGCGCCAGCAGCCAAGAAGCGGGGGGGCGCGGCGAGCAGTACTTC | CASSQEAGGRGEQYF
TRBJ1-1 | TRBV6-5 | - | 14 | - | TGTGCCAGCAGGCCCGGACTGATTAACACTGAAGCTTTCTTT | CASRPGLINTEAFF